This T cell receptor beta chain was captured by sequencing in a study of blood T cells in healthy people across ages. Notes on the study in general: Per-million-T-cell TCR beta diversity fell roughly linearly with age.

Germline-derived CDR1 and CDR2 are MGHRA and YSYEKL. This CDR3 has 16 amino acids. V shed 3 bases and J 4 bases; nucleotides not matched to a gene: 4. Approximately 9.4 milliliters was the volume of peripheral blood drawn from each donor. For the second PCR, which ran for about 7 to 11 cycles, a sample-barcoded 5' primer and a J-beta primer mix were used. TCRdb reprocessed the 5' RACE reads via MiXCR and lists one record per CDR3 protein. The sample includes roughly 2 million distinct CDR3 sequences, 49% of them seen just once. As to this clonotype: What it recognizes is unknown.

The sample comprised blood. The rearrangement joins TRBV4-1 to TRBJ2-1, with 12 bases lining up with TRBD2. The receptor was isolated from a woman aged 40 to 50 in good health. The CDR3 reads CASSHAGTSGYNEQFF. CDR3 in DNA: TGCGCCAGCAGCCATGCAGGGACTAGCGGGTACAATGAGCAGTTCTTC.